Sequencing of this TCR beta chain was carried out in a study of esophageal squamous cell carcinoma under preoperative chemotherapy. Overall study findings and caveats: After treatment, tumor-infiltrating lymphocytes seemed to come partly from incoming peripheral T cells, not only local changes.

Regarding time point: after preoperative PTX-NDP chemotherapy. Germline CDR1 SEHNR, CDR2 FQNEAQ (reference sequence). V gave up 7 bases and J gave up 13 bases; unmatched junction bases: 14. This CDR3 has 13 amino acids. In the case of this clonotype: Its matching antigen is unknown. This may be a read error, as it is one base from a much larger clone.

A single record per CDR3 protein comes from TCRdb applying MiXCR to the PCR reads. The table lists about 18,000 distinct CDR3 sequences, about 43% of them singletons. The sequence came from a human donor with esophageal squamous cell carcinoma. The donor label of this sample is uncertain. The sample was gathered from a patient given preoperative chemotherapy. The V gene is TRBV7-9, the J gene TRBJ2-5, with TRBD2 matching over 8 bases. CDR3 residues: CASTPSGLFGGYF. The CDR3 DNA sequence: TGTGCCAGCACCCCTAGCGGGCTATTTGGGGGGTACTTC. The full variable domain, its missing parts supplied by reference TRBV7-9 and TRBJ2-5, is DTGVSQNPRHKITKRGQNVTFRCDPISEHNRLYWYRQTLGQGPEFLTYFQNEAQLEKSRLLSDRFSAERPKGSFSTLEIQRTEQGDSAMYLCASTPSGLFGGYFGPGTRLLVL.